This T cell receptor (beta chain) was identified during a study of cytomegalovirus exposure and HLA in healthy donors. Study-level results: High sensitivity and specificity were reportedly achieved when the classifier diagnosed cytomegalovirus status. The study labeled around 160 TCR beta chains cytomegalovirus-associated. Clusters of TCRs from the first cohort tended to co-occur in the approximately 120 validation repertoires (as a later analysis found).

The study drew the donors from its approximately 120-subject validation cohort, separate from the roughly 670-subject first cohort. A word on this clone: The target antigen is unknown.

Here immunoSEQ multiplex PCR was the method, and the copy in TCRdb shows in-frame clones only, minus some. The sample includes 160,000 or so clones, approximately 84% seen only once; the top ten take about 10%. The sample consisted of PBMCs. This sequence was found in a man between 25 and 39 years old in good health and CMV-seropositive.

The CDR3 coding sequence is TGCGCCAGCAGTGTTAGCGGTCAAGGAGAGACCCAGTACTTC. Its translation is CASSVSGQGETQYF. The chain carries TRBV10-2 and TRBJ2-5, with D maybe TRBD2 (6 bases). The V gene's germline CDR1 is WSHSY and CDR2 SAAADI. The CDR3 extends over 14 amino acids. The V and J ends lost 4 bases and 4 bases respectively, with 13 bases between them.